This TCR beta chain was recorded in a study of blood T cell repertoires in COVID-19. This CDR3 is built from 16 residues. Trimming removed 10 bases at V and 0 bases at J, with 18 bases between. CDR1 and CDR2 (germline): WNHNN, SYGVQD (reference sequence). In the original processing: Estimation of nucleated cell counts was performed using reference gene primer amplification. Assay used: immunoSEQ multiplex PCR; TCRdb lists only in-frame clones, some missing. The V and J calls and clone size are taken from that table; D and trimming were inferred from the DNA. Of tens of thousands of clones in the sample, roughly nine tenths were seen once.

The chain has TRBV10-1 and TRBJ1-4; D is unresolved. The clonotype comes from a woman aged 60-70 years with COVID-19, enrolled during active disease. The sequencing sample was made of peripheral blood. The CDR3 DNA follows: TGCGCCATGCACCGGGGATTGGCGGCAACTAATGAAAAACTGTTTTTT. Protein: CAMHRGLAATNEKLFF.